The source of this T cell receptor (beta chain) is a study of a mutant IDH1 vaccine in newly diagnosed glioma. CDR3 length: 18 amino acids. Per germline, CDR1 LGHNA and CDR2 YSLEER. The V and J ends lost 2 bases and 4 bases respectively, with 23 bases between them. As for time point: week 35, safety follow-up. In every dose of vaccine, 300 ug of mutant IDH1 20-mer peptide was given alongside topical imiquimod. Here immunoSEQ multiplex PCR was the method, and the copy in TCRdb shows in-frame clones only, minus some. The data contain over 60,000 clones, around 81% of them singletons. On this clone itself: As yet, its antigen is unknown.

This TCR was sampled from a man aged 35-49 years with glioma. This chain links TRBV4-3 with TRBJ1-1; D unresolved. This specimen consisted of PBMCs, obtained from a glioma patient whose treatment included an IDH1 peptide vaccine. CDR3 sequence reads: CASSQRPETGNVGTEAFF. CDR3 DNA sequence: TGCGCCAGCAGCCAACGCCCCGAGACGGGGAACGTGGGCACTGAAGCTTTCTTT.